One and the same sample provided the 10 T cell receptor beta chains below, sequenced in a study of cytotoxic CD8 clonotypes in ibrutinib-treated CLL. Here immunoSEQ multiplex PCR was the method, and the copy in TCRdb shows in-frame clones only, minus some. Altogether fewer than 300,000 clones are present, roughly 76% being singletons, with the ten largest covering about 6%. Sequencing was performed on PBMCs, taken at disease progression, from a patient treated with ibrutinib. The receptors shown here come from a human donor with chronic lymphocytic leukemia.

The V gene is TRBV11-2, the J gene TRBJ2-3; D uncertain. V was shortened by 1 base and J by 3 bases, with 11 bases between the two germline ends. CDR1 is SGHAT and CDR2 is FQNNGV in the germline V gene. This CDR3 is built from 15 residues. CDR3 in DNA: TGTGCCAGCAGCTTAGGGTCTACTTGGACAGATACGCAGTATTTT. It yields the protein CASSLGSTWTDTQYF.

The chain has TRBV13 and TRBJ1-1; 9 bases are shared with TRBD1. The J segment lost 10 bases and the V segment lost 0 bases, leaving 9 bases of the junction unmatched. Germline V gives CDR1 PRHDT, CDR2 FYEKMQ (reference sequence). The CDR3 loop spans 15 amino acids. DNA for the CDR3: TGTGCCAGCAGCTTAGGGGCCGGGACAGGGATCGGAGCTTTCTTT. Its protein product is CASSLGAGTGIGAFF.

This chain uses TRBV4-1 with TRBJ1-4; D is unresolved. Germline V gene lookup returns CDR1 MGHRA and CDR2 YSYEKL. Between the trimmed V and J ends, which lost 3 bases and 8 bases, there was a span of 19 bases. This CDR3 is 16 amino acids long. The CDR3 nucleotides read TGCGCCAGCAGCCACCCCCGAGGCTACCCTGGCGAAAAACTGTTTTTT. Translating it yields CASSHPRGYPGEKLFF.

The chain uses TRBV29-1 and TRBJ2-5; D may be TRBD1 or TRBD2 (6 bases each). Germline V lookup: CDR1 SQVTM, CDR2 ANQGSEA. V lost 8 bases, J lost 4 bases, and 11 bases lay in between. This CDR3 is 11 amino acids long. CDR3 loop: CSLKGGETQYF. CDR3 sequence (DNA): TGCAGCCTAAAGGGGGGAGAGACCCAGTACTTC.

The rearrangement joins TRBV28 to TRBJ1-3; no clear D. V gave up 8 bases and J gave up 3 bases, with 14 bases separating them. This CDR3 contains 14 residues. The V gene's germline CDR1 is MDHEN and CDR2 SYDVKM. CDR3: CASLKGIYGNTIYF. In nucleotides, the CDR3 is TGTGCCAGCTTAAAGGGCATTTATGGAAACACCATATATTTT.

This clone was counted a few times. The chain combines TRBV6-5 with TRBJ1-2, with 7 bases fitting TRBD1. The CDR3 is made up of 13 amino acids. The trim removed 3 bases at V and 4 bases at J, leaving 2 bases unmatched. Looked up from germline, CDR1 is MNHEY and CDR2 is SVGAGI. CDR3 sequence: CASSYGQVYGYTF. The CDR3 bases are TGTGCCAGCAGTTATGGACAGGTCTATGGCTACACCTTC.

The J gene is TRBJ1-4, the V gene TRBV5-8; D is perhaps TRBD1 (6 bases). Germline loops: CDR1 SGHTS, CDR2 YDEGEE. Trimming left V 4 bases short and J 2 bases short, with 12 bases between. The CDR3 covers 15 residues. CDR3 in amino acids: CASSKTGSTNEKLFF. The DNA for the CDR3 is TGTGCCAGCAGCAAAACAGGGAGTACTAATGAAAAACTGTTTTTT.

V and J are TRBV9 and TRBJ1-3, with a tentative D call TRBD1 (5 bases). Trimming shortened V by 7 bases and J by 3 bases, and 8 bases separated the two germline ends. Germline V CDR1 and CDR2: SGDLS, YYNGEE. The CDR3 loop spans 12 amino acids. This CDR3 reads CASEGFGNTIYF. In nucleotides, the CDR3 is TGTGCCAGCGAGGGGTTTGGAAACACCATATATTTT.

The chain is built from TRBV9 and TRBJ2-1, with TRBD2 matching over 8 bases. V was pared by 3 bases and J by 9 bases, with 8 bases of the junction left unmatched. CDR3 length: 14 residues. Germline CDR1 is SGDLS and CDR2 is YYNGEE. CDR3 nucleotide sequence: TGTGCCAGCAGCGCGATAGCGGGACCCGGTGAGCAGTTCTTC. Translated: CASSAIAGPGEQFF.

The chain employs TRBV7-8 and TRBJ2-2; D call uncertain. The germline CDR1 and CDR2 sequences are SGHVS and FQNEAQ. The CDR3 contains 13 residues. Trimming pared 8 bases from V and 6 bases from J, leaving 13 bases between. Here the CDR3 reads CASSQRHSGELFF. The CDR3 nucleotides are TGTGCCAGCTCCCAAAGGCATTCCGGGGAGCTGTTTTTT.